The present T cell receptor beta chain was sequenced within a study of identical twins. Overall study results and limits: Insertions were reduced in abundant cord blood beta clonotypes but not in memory repertoires. Analyses of zero insertions could, in part, be confounded by invariant MAIT and iNKT cells.

This clonotype was counted between two and nine times. What it recognizes is unknown. TCRdb redid the calling of the 5' RACE reads with MiXCR, one entry per CDR3 protein. The sample comprises a few hundred thousand distinct CDR3 sequences, about 8.3% of which are singletons, and around 2.1% rests with the top ten. The V end lost 2 bases, the J end lost 6 bases, and 10 bases lay between the germline ends. CDR3 length: 14 residues. Germline CDR1 MDHEN, CDR2 SYDVKM. Separately, the same data were catalogued under a study of yellow fever vaccine responses in identical twins.

The TCR comes from a woman younger than 35 in good health. The rearrangement links TRBV28 to TRBJ2-2; D unclear. Sequencing input: memory (CD45RO+) T cells sorted from blood. This chain's CDR3 is CASSLPSLPGELFF. For the CDR3, the DNA is TGTGCCAGCAGTTTACCCTCCCTCCCCGGGGAGCTGTTTTTT.